The 24 T cell receptor beta chains in this list originate from one sample, sequenced in a study of blood T cell repertoires in COVID-19. Generated by immunoSEQ multiplex PCR, the TCRdb table keeps only in-frame clones and is missing some. The sample carries 100,000 to 150,000 clones, 88% recorded once. Sequencing was performed on peripheral blood. These receptors originate from a man aged 45 to 65 with acute or convalescent COVID-19.

The V call is TRBV5-1, the J call TRBJ1-2, with 7 bases fitting TRBD1. V trimming: 0 bases; J trimming: 7 bases; junction bases outside the gene matches: 9. The CDR3 sequence is 15 residues long. Germline V lookup: CDR1 SGHRS, CDR2 YFSETQ. The CDR3 sequence: CASSLGPPTGSGYTF. CDR3 in DNA: TGCGCCAGCAGCTTGGGGCCCCCGACAGGGTCTGGCTACACCTTC.

DNA of the CDR3: TGTGCCAGTAGCTTAGGGAGGGGCACTGAAGCTTTCTTT. This codes for CASSLGRGTEAFF. The chain uses TRBV19 and TRBJ1-1, with a tentative D call TRBD1 (5 bases). Trimming left V 6 bases short and J 4 bases short, with 12 bases between. The CDR3 is 13 residues long. Germline V gene data show CDR1 as LNHDA and CDR2 as SQIVND (reference sequence).

The chain uses TRBV9 and TRBJ2-6; 7 bases map to TRBD1. The CDR3 is made up of 18 amino acids. The V gene end was trimmed by 3 bases and the J gene end by 0 bases; junction bases not matched to a gene: 9. The germline gives CDR1 SGDLS, CDR2 YYNGEE. CDR3 sequence reads: CASSAGTAFHSGANVLTF. The CDR3 nucleotides are TGTGCCAGCAGCGCCGGGACAGCCTTCCACTCTGGGGCCAACGTCCTGACTTTC.

The chain is built from TRBV28 and TRBJ1-1; D gene unclear. V dropped 6 bases and J dropped 0 bases, with 17 bases sitting between them. CDR3 size: 16 residues. The germline V gene has CDR1 MDHEN and CDR2 SYDVKM. The CDR3 sequence is CASRSLRVRMNTEAFF. CDR3 nucleotide sequence: TGTGCCAGCAGGTCTTTGCGGGTAAGAATGAACACTGAAGCTTTCTTT.

The rearrangement joins TRBV7-9 to TRBJ1-4; D gene unclear. Germline-derived CDR1 and CDR2 are SEHNR and FQNEAQ (reference sequence). The V end lost 1 base, the J end lost 4 bases, and 10 bases lay between the germline ends. The CDR3 sequence is 15 residues long. CDR3 protein: CASSLGRGINEKLFF. The CDR3 region has the DNA TGTGCCAGCAGCTTAGGGAGAGGAATTAATGAAAAACTGTTTTTT.

This clone came up a few times. V and J are TRBV7-6 and TRBJ2-7, with 12 bases lining up with TRBD2. The CDR3 has 18 residues. J gave up 0 bases and V 2 bases, and 8 bases lay outside the gene matches. Germline V gene sequence: CDR1 SGHVS, CDR2 FNYEAQ. The CDR3 DNA follows: TGTGCCAGCAGCTTATGGCCTAGCGGGGGGGCGAGCTCCTACGAGCAGTACTTC. It is translated as CASSLWPSGGASSYEQYF.

This clone has a single count. V is TRBV3-1 (or the pseudogene TRBV3-2) and J is TRBJ2-7; maybe TRBD2 (5 bases). This CDR3 has 16 amino acids. Germline lookup yields CDR1 LGHDT and CDR2 YNNKEL (reference sequence). Trimming took off 7 bases at V and 6 bases at J, with 25 bases between the two ends. The CDR3, as DNA: TGTGCCAGCACCCGTACCACCGGGCCCTCACGGGGCGAGCAGTACTTC. Translated, it gives CASTRTTGPSRGEQYF.

This sequence joins TRBV18 and TRBJ1-6; D is unresolved. V lost 3 bases to trimming and J lost 0 bases, with 6 bases between them. This CDR3 has 15 residues. In germline, CDR1 is KGHSH, CDR2 LQKENI. CDR3 in DNA: TGTGCCAGCTCACCGGAGAGCTCCTATAATTCACCCCTCCACTTT. It codes for CASSPESSYNSPLHF.

This chain connects TRBV2 to TRBJ2-7, with TRBD1 matching over 7 bases. The CDR3 has 14 amino acids. Germline V CDR1 and CDR2: SNHLY, FYNNEI. The ends lost 3 bases at V and 7 bases at J; junction bases unmatched: 9. The CDR3 loop reads CASSETNRGREQYF. Written as DNA, the CDR3 is TGTGCCAGCAGTGAGACAAACAGGGGACGGGAGCAGTACTTC.

The genes are TRBV5-1 and TRBJ2-7; 11 bases are shared with TRBD2. V shed 0 bases and J 2 bases; nucleotides not matched to a gene: 1. CDR1 is SGHRS, CDR2 YFSETQ, per germline. The CDR3 has 15 residues. In DNA form, the CDR3 reads TGCGCCAGCAGCTTGGATAGCGGGAGGGCCTACGAGCAGTACTTC. Its translation is CASSLDSGRAYEQYF.

The V call is TRBV10-3, the J call TRBJ1-1; 8 nucleotides match TRBD1. From germline, CDR1 is ENHRY and CDR2 SYGVKD. The CDR3 has 14 residues. Unmatched junction bases numbered 2, after V lost 5 bases and J lost 0 bases. The DNA for the CDR3 is TGTGCCATCAGTCGGACAGGGATGAACACTGAAGCTTTCTTT. Translated: CAISRTGMNTEAFF.

The chain links TRBV28 to TRBJ2-7, with 9 bases that match TRBD1. The length of the CDR3 is 14 residues. Germline trimming cut 6 bases from V and 4 bases from J; bases unmatched to any gene: 7. Per germline, CDR1 MDHEN and CDR2 SYDVKM. The CDR3 reads CASSPGTGRYEQYF. The CDR3 DNA reads as TGTGCCAGCAGCCCCGGGACAGGGAGGTACGAGCAGTACTTC.

The chain combines TRBV5-1 with TRBJ2-5, with D perhaps TRBD2 (6 bases). This CDR3 region has 15 residues. V was shortened by 3 bases and J by 5 bases, with 17 bases between the two germline ends. Germline V gene sequence: CDR1 SGHRS, CDR2 YFSETQ. The CDR3 DNA is TGCGCCAGCAGCTCCCGTGACGGGAGTGGTGAGACCCAGTACTTC. It yields the protein CASSSRDGSGETQYF.

This clone has only one observation. The rearrangement joins TRBV27 to TRBJ2-3, with a possible D match to TRBD1 (5 bases). This CDR3 is built from 12 residues. Trimming left V 6 bases short and J 1 base short, with 5 bases between. CDR1 and CDR2 from the germline V gene are MNHEY and SMNVEV (reference sequence). CDR3 sequence: CASRTGTDTQYF. For the CDR3, the DNA is TGTGCCAGCAGGACAGGCACAGATACGCAGTATTTT.

The rearrangement uses TRBV3-1 (or the pseudogene TRBV3-2) and TRBJ1-3; D gene ambiguous. The CDR3 is 16 residues long. V lost 4 bases to trimming and J lost 0 bases, with 13 bases between them. Germline loops: CDR1 LGHDT, CDR2 YNNKEL (reference sequence). The CDR3 region is CASSRFLGSSGNTIYF. Here the CDR3 DNA reads TGTGCCAGCAGCCGTTTTCTAGGTAGCTCTGGAAACACCATATATTTT.

This chain links TRBV11-2 with TRBJ1-6; D is perhaps TRBD1 (6 bases). The V gene's germline CDR1 is SGHAT and CDR2 FQNNGV. Trimming removed 5 bases from V and 5 bases from J, with 16 bases in between. CDR3 length: 16 residues. As DNA, the CDR3 is TGTGCCAGCAGCCCACCCGGACAGCTAAATAATTCACCCCTCCACTTT. This codes for CASSPPGQLNNSPLHF.

V is TRBV28 and J is TRBJ2-2, with D possibly being TRBD1 (5 bases). Germline V gene data show CDR1 as MDHEN and CDR2 as SYDVKM. Trimming took 2 bases from V and 8 from J, leaving 15 bases between them. The CDR3 sequence is 15 residues long. CDR3 coding DNA: TGTGCCAGCAGTTTACTCGACAGAGGCCGTGGGGAGCTGTTTTTT. It is translated as CASSLLDRGRGELFF.

The rearrangement joins TRBV5-4 to TRBJ1-2, with 9 bases matching TRBD1. The germline CDR1 and CDR2 sequences are SGHNT and YYREEE (reference sequence). The CDR3 sequence is 13 residues long. V shed 7 bases and J 7 bases; nucleotides not matched to a gene: 8. The CDR3 loop is CASGPDRGGGYTF. CDR3 bases: TGTGCCAGCGGCCCCGACAGGGGGGGTGGCTACACCTTC.

This sequence joins TRBV27 and TRBJ1-5; D not resolved. The CDR3 covers 15 residues. V gave up 4 bases and J gave up 0 bases, with 10 bases separating them. Germline V CDR1 and CDR2: MNHEY, SMNVEV (reference sequence). The CDR3 region is CASSSNDNSNQPQHF. The CDR3 region has the DNA TGTGCCAGCAGTTCTAATGACAATAGCAATCAGCCCCAGCATTTT.

J is TRBJ1-1 and V is TRBV4-2, with D uncertain. The germline V gene has CDR1 LGHNA and CDR2 YNFKEQ. The CDR3 is 16 amino acids. Between the trimmed V and J ends, which lost 0 bases and 4 bases, there was a span of 15 bases. This CDR3 reads CASSQDHSAAATEAFF. CDR3 in DNA: TGTGCCAGCAGCCAAGATCATAGCGCGGCAGCCACTGAAGCTTTCTTT.

The chain joins TRBV7-9 to TRBJ1-1; 8 positions agree with TRBD1. The V segment lost 5 bases and the J segment 3 bases; nucleotides outside the gene matches: 8. Looked up from germline, CDR1 is SEHNR and CDR2 is FQNEAQ (reference sequence). This CDR3 region has 15 residues. The CDR3 loop is CASSPIDRGDTEAFF. The CDR3 nucleotides read TGTGCCAGCAGCCCCATTGACAGGGGCGACACTGAAGCTTTCTTT.

The chain links TRBV29-1 to TRBJ1-1; the D is unclear. Between the trimmed V and J ends, which lost 7 bases and 1 base, there was a span of 10 bases. The CDR3 sequence is 12 residues long. Germline loops: CDR1 SQVTM, CDR2 ANQGSEA. CDR3 amino acids: CSAGVGNTEAFF. CDR3 nucleotides: TGCAGCGCCGGAGTGGGGAACACTGAAGCTTTCTTT.

The V call is TRBV6-2 or TRBV6-3, the J call TRBJ1-1, with D possibly matching TRBD1 (5 bases). V lost 6 bases and J lost 6, with 11 bases in between. CDR1 is MNHEY and CDR2 is SVGEGT in the germline V gene. This CDR3 spans 12 amino acids. The CDR3 DNA is TGTGCCAGCAGCGACAGAGCCCCTGAAGCTTTCTTT. Its protein is CASSDRAPEAFF.

V and J are TRBV11-2 and TRBJ1-3; 7 bases align to TRBD1. Trimming removed 3 bases from V and 2 bases from J; junction bases left unmatched: 7. This CDR3 contains 16 residues. Germline loops: CDR1 SGHAT, CDR2 FQNNGV. The CDR3 coding sequence is TGTGCCAGCAGCTTCACTTACGGGACAGCTGGAAACACCATATATTTT. Encoded protein: CASSFTYGTAGNTIYF.